The T cell receptor (beta chain) under discussion was sequenced for a study of cytomegalovirus exposure and HLA in healthy donors. In the case of this clone: The antigen remains undetermined.

General study points: V segments that were indistinguishable, TRBV6-2 and TRBV6-3 among them, were omitted from analysis.

The PCR made use of 60 Vbeta and 13 Jbeta primers. Sequenced by immunoSEQ multiplex PCR; TCRdb stores in-frame clones only, minus some. The sample holds about 190,000 clones; 80% are singletons and the top ten take around 0.69%. Germline V gene sequence: CDR1 LNHDA, CDR2 SQIVND (reference sequence). The V and J ends lost 8 bases and 1 base respectively, with 14 bases between them. The CDR3 consists of 14 residues. The sample comprised PBMCs. The receptor was derived from a boy younger than 18 in good health and CMV-seronegative. This sequence joins TRBV19 and TRBJ1-1; D perhaps matches TRBD1 (6 bases). The CDR3 DNA sequence: TGTGCCAGTGGGCAGGGGCCGGGGAACACTGAAGCTTTCTTT. Encoded protein: CASGQGPGNTEAFF.